The 2 T cell receptor beta chains given below trace back to one sample, sequenced in a study of identical twins (dated by TCRdb to the mid-2010s). The method behind the library was 5' RACE. TCRdb records Illumina HiSeq 2000 as the sequencer. The public reads were reanalyzed by TCRdb: fastp trimming at Q25, MiXCR alignment, in-frame beta chains only. Every entry covers one CDR3 protein and lists the most common genes and DNA from its rows. Present in this sample are 500,000 to 650,000 distinct CDR3 sequences, about 22% of which were seen just once. The ten largest clones represent roughly 0.5% of the sample. The sample was also linked to a second study, of yellow fever vaccine responses in identical twins.

The sample comprised CD4+ T cells sorted from blood. These receptors came from a woman in her late teens or twenties in good health.

V and J are TRBV6-5 and TRBJ1-1; D is unclear. V lost 0 bases and J lost 0, with 8 bases in between. CDR1 and CDR2 from the germline V gene are MNHEY and SVGAGI. The CDR3 extends over 15 amino acids. CDR3 nucleotide sequence: TGTGCCAGCAGTTACTCCCGAGAATTGAACACTGAAGCTTTCTTT. Protein: CASSYSRELNTEAFF.

The chain recombines TRBV7-3 with TRBJ2-1; TRBD2 matches at 10 bases. CDR1 is SGHTA, CDR2 FQGTGA, per germline. V lost 5 bases to trimming and J lost 6 bases; unmatched junction nucleotides: 7. The CDR3 consists of 15 residues. The CDR3 loop reads CASSGLAGVGNEQFF. CDR3 DNA: TGTGCCAGCAGCGGTCTAGCGGGAGTGGGCAATGAGCAGTTCTTC.